This T cell receptor beta chain was found in a study of blood T cell repertoires in COVID-19. V gave up 2 bases and J gave up 7 bases, with 11 bases separating them. Per the germline V gene, CDR1 is MNHEY and CDR2 is SVGAGI. CDR3 size: 14 residues. Method: immunoSEQ multiplex PCR; TCRdb's copy keeps in-frame clones and lacks some. The repertoire holds about 250,000 clones, with around nine tenths as singletons. Sequenced sample: peripheral blood. This receptor was taken from a man older than 75 with acute or convalescent COVID-19. The rearrangement joins TRBV6-5 to TRBJ2-2, with TRBD2 as a possible D gene (6 bases). CDR3 amino acids: CASSYETGVGELFF. The CDR3 DNA reads as TGTGCCAGCAGTTACGAGACGGGGGTCGGGGAGCTGTTTTTT.